This T cell receptor (beta chain) is drawn from a study of blood T cell repertoires in COVID-19. Study as a whole: The United States, Italy and Spain supplied acute and convalescent COVID-19 samples. Nucleic acid was either cDNA or gDNA, and it came from T cells, B-cell-depleted T cells, or PBMCs.

Source study methods: Estimation of nucleated cell counts relied on the amplification of reference gene primers. The table came from immunoSEQ multiplex PCR; TCRdb's copy has only in-frame clones and leaves some out. That table furnishes V, J and clone size, whereas the DNA furnished D and trimming. The table includes 130,000 to 150,000 clones, roughly 84% detected once. The CDR3 totals 14 residues. The V gene's germline CDR1 is MNHEY and CDR2 SMNVEV (reference sequence). Deletions cut 0 bases from V and 2 bases from J, with 6 bases between. The source material was peripheral blood. This sequence joins TRBV27 and TRBJ2-3; D is uncertain. The receptor comes from a man aged 55 to 70 with active or convalescent COVID-19. The CDR3 sequence: CASSLSGSTDTQYF. The CDR3 bases are TGTGCCAGCAGTTTATCGGGCTCCACAGATACGCAGTATTTT.